The sample holds a few counts of the clone carrying this T cell receptor beta chain. The antigen is undetermined. The germline V gene has CDR1 SEHNR and CDR2 FQNEAQ (reference sequence). V dropped 4 bases and J dropped 2; count of bases not matched to a gene: 27. The CDR3 length is 22 residues. This entry belongs to a study of T cell repertoires in cytomegalovirus infection. Study overall: Evidence of both CMV infection and a matching HLA type came from public TCR beta signatures. Study-level findings and limits: Within the response measured ex vivo, HLA-C-restricted CMV-specific TCR beta clonotypes were dominant.

MiXCR, run by TCRdb on the reads, gives a single entry per CDR3 protein. The data show 200,000 to 250,000 distinct CDR3 sequences, roughly two fifths seen once. The material was CD8+ T cells from cultured PBMCs, obtained from culture after CMV antigen stimulation. The receptor's source is a human donor in good health (CMV status not recorded). Some clones in this sample may be carry-over from other donors' samples. The J gene is TRBJ2-3, the V gene TRBV7-9; 7 bases align to TRBD2. The CDR3 protein is CASSSRRGVGDYGTPYTDTQYF. The CDR3 bases are TGTGCCAGCAGCTCCCGACGAGGGGTCGGGGACTATGGAACCCCTTACACAGATACGCAGTATTTT.